This TCR beta chain was sequenced during a study of cytomegalovirus exposure and HLA in healthy donors. With respect to this clone: Its target is unknown.

Germline loops: CDR1 SGHRS, CDR2 YFSETQ. This CDR3 has 15 amino acids. After removal of 2 bases from V and 0 bases from J, the junction contained 1 base not matched to a gene. The study ran its PCR with 60 Vbeta and 13 Jbeta primers. Only in-frame clones appear in the TCRdb table, and some are missing; sequencing was by immunoSEQ multiplex PCR. This sample's table has about 200,000 clones. Study-level findings and limits: Of the V segments, some could not be distinguished, including TRBV6-2 and TRBV6-3, and were excluded.

All donors participated as healthy donors of bone marrow. The sample taken for sequencing was PBMCs. The rearrangement links TRBV5-1 to TRBJ2-2; 7 bases align to TRBD2. The sequence came from a man younger than 45 in good health and CMV-seronegative. The CDR3 reads CASSLAGTNTGELFF. The CDR3 DNA reads as TGCGCCAGCAGCTTAGCGGGGACGAACACCGGGGAGCTGTTTTTT.